The rows below give T cell receptor beta chains drawn from one sample of a study of T cell responses to AZD1222 COVID-19 vaccine. Only in-frame clones appear in the TCRdb table, and some are missing; sequencing was by immunoSEQ multiplex PCR. The data hold about 85,000 clones, with over 75% observed a single time. The starting material was peripheral blood, obtained on day 0 of AZD1222 vaccination. The receptors shown here come from an adult in good health. CDR3s include the opening cysteine and the closing phenylalanine or tryptophan. D genes are given only for firm matches. Clone size, where shown, is once, few, many, or a class for clones that have expanded.

clone_size d_call j_call v_call cdr3_nt cdr3_aa
NA NA TRBJ1-1 TRBV3-1/TRBV3-2 TGTGCCAGCAGCCCGTGGGGGGACACTGAAGCTTTCTTT CASSPWGDTEAFF
NA NA TRBJ1-3 TRBV9 TGTGCCAGCAGGCAGGGATCTGGAAACACCATATATTTT CASRQGSGNTIYF
NA TRBD2 TRBJ2-1 TRBV29-1 TGCAGCGTTGAAGGACTAGCGCGTGAGCAGTTCTTC CSVEGLAREQFF
NA NA TRBJ2-2 TRBV19 TGTGCCAGTAGTATGGGTGGAAGGATCACCGGGGAGCTGTTTTTT CASSMGGRITGELFF
NA NA TRBJ1-2 TRBV6-2/TRBV6-3 TGTGCCAGCAGTGGGTTTGGCTACACCTTC CASSGFGYTF
NA NA TRBJ1-2 TRBV5-1 TGCGCCAGCAGCTTGAATCTAGTGTCAGGGGATGGCTACACCTTC CASSLNLVSGDGYTF
NA NA TRBJ1-5 TRBV29-1 TGCAGCGTTGCGTCAGGAGGCAGCAATCAGCCCCAGCATTTT CSVASGGSNQPQHF
once NA TRBJ1-5 TRBV3-1/TRBV3-2 TGTGCCAGCAGCCAAGTTGGACATCAGCCCCAGCATTTT CASSQVGHQPQHF
NA NA TRBJ2-7 TRBV14 TGTGCCAGCAAACCTCGGGCGTCGTACGAGCAGTACTTC CASKPRASYEQYF
NA NA TRBJ2-7 TRBV19 TGTGCCAGTAGTATTAAAGGGACGGAGTTCTACGAGCAGTACTTC CASSIKGTEFYEQYF
NA NA TRBJ1-2 TRBV3-1/TRBV3-2 TGTGCCAGCAGCCAAGGGGGGTCAACCGAGGGCTATGGCTACACCTTC CASSQGGSTEGYGYTF
NA TRBD2 TRBJ2-1 TRBV7-2 TGTGCCAGCAGCTTAGATCGTTCCTTAGCGGGAGAGCAGTTCTTC CASSLDRSLAGEQFF
once NA TRBJ1-5 TRBV2 TGTGCCAGCAGGGGGAGGGTGGAGGGCCAGCCCCAGCATTTT CASRGRVEGQPQHF
once TRBD2 TRBJ2-1 TRBV3-1/TRBV3-2 TGTGCCAGCAGGCCTAGCGGGAGGGGCGAGCAGTTCTTC CASRPSGRGEQFF